Below, one T cell receptor (beta chain) is given with its context. The antigen it recognizes is unknown. The sample holds no much larger clone one base away, and base qualities are not on file. The cohort comprised around 30 patients with locally advanced or metastatic urothelial carcinoma treated at Memorial Sloan Kettering on a trial protocol. Peripheral blood mononuclear cells were collected pretreatment and during treatment, at between 1 and 8 total time points per patient. The Qiagen DNeasy Blood extraction kit was used to purify genomic DNA from total PBMCs and tumor samples. Collected pretreatment and during treatment, PBMCs were isolated and stored as previously described. The sample originates from a study of PD-L1 blockade in urothelial cancer (dated by TCRdb to about 2017). The study in broad terms: All patients started therapy around 2014 and received atezolizumab 1,200 mg intravenously every 3 weeks. About 90% of the roughly 29 patients were identified as males with urothelial cancer of bladder origin, and a prior smoking history was reported by 18 of 29 patients. Patients had an ECOG performance status of 0 or 1 and had received between 0 and 3 prior chemotherapy regimens. Blood samples were analyzed at two time points: 3 weeks after treatment start (second dose) and 6 weeks after treatment start. Blood samples gave median yields of around 140,000 T cells and 83,000 or so unique TCRs, along with a median clonality of 0.080. The study, an exploratory multi-omic analysis, examined somatic, immune and clinical correlates of response to PD-L1 blockade with atezolizumab in urothelial cancer. Pretreatment tumor samples and matched peripheral blood, collected serially before and after atezolizumab treatment, underwent TCR sequencing. Durable clinical benefit was defined as progression-free survival longer than 6 months, and TCR features were also tested against progression-free and overall survival. Whole exome sequencing and RNA sequencing of pretreatment tumors were performed alongside TCR sequencing in the same patients. Several patients reached durable clinical benefit, while around 19 patients did not. Some 30 patients had pretreatment blood TCR-seq, around 24 had at least one posttreatment blood collection, and around 24 had tumor TCR-seq. The study at large found these results: A pretreatment peripheral blood TCR clonality below the median was linked to improved progression-free and overall survival. Because the sample size was small (n ≈ 30) and many exploratory analyses were performed, the results are intended to be hypothesis-generating. Greater expansion of tumor-associated TCR clones in peripheral blood 3 weeks after the start of treatment was observed in patients with durable benefit (n of about 20, p = 0.022).

CDR1 is given as SGHNT and CDR2 as YENEEA, both from the germline V gene. The CDR3 sequence holds 16 residues, the cysteine and phenylalanine included. Of the read, only the CDR3 DNA is kept; its 48 bases are in frame from base 1. Here V drops 5 bases and J drops 5 bases, and the junction holds 11 bases not matched to any gene. Synthetic TCR analog templates were spiked into each PCR to estimate absolute template abundance from read counts. Using the immunoSEQ assay, TCRbeta CDR3 regions were amplified from genomic DNA with bias-controlled V and J gene primers. Sequencing of rearranged TCRbeta segments was done at approximately 20X coverage. In the authors' own workflow: Sequencing errors were corrected by clustering, and CDR3s were annotated against IMGT so that V, D and J genes could be assigned. Out-of-frame and stop-codon sequences were excluded, and only productive TCRbeta rearrangements were used in downstream analyses. Clonality was computed as one minus Shannon entropy normalized by the log of the number of unique productive sequences. Fisher's exact test with Benjamini-Hochberg correction, using a cutoff of adjusted p below 0.01, was how clones that differed between time points or between blood and tumor were identified. TCRdb's version of the immuneACCESS table is confined to in-frame rearrangements and falls short of the full clone set. An unresolved V gene accounts for under half of the shortfall where checked; the remainder is of unknown origin. V and J calls and clone size are those listed in that table; D and trimming were worked out from the DNA. Counted in this sample were tens of thousands of clones; around 84% of them appeared once. The ten largest clones take up 2.9% of the sample.

Recombination connected TRBV11-3 to TRBJ1-5; 8 of the junction bases match TRBD1. Sequencing used PBMCs, obtained around atezolizumab (anti-PD-L1) treatment. This clonotype originated in a man aged 50 to 59 with urothelial cancer. The CDR3 is CASSISSAGGDQPQHF. Here is the DNA: TGTGCCAGCAGCATTAGTAGTGCAGGGGGCGATCAGCCCCAGCATTTT.